Given below is one T cell receptor (beta chain) in context. Its antigen is currently not known. No much larger clone is present one base from it, and per-base qualities are unavailable. Other DNA sequences in the sample encode the same CDR3. The CDR1 and CDR2 encoded by the germline V gene are SGHDT and YYEEEE. V is clipped by 1 base and J by 1 base, and the sequence between their germline boundaries is 4 bases long. From its cysteine to its phenylalanine, the CDR3 spans 13 amino acids. The only DNA kept is the CDR3, 39 bases in frame from the first base. Using the deep immunoSEQ assay, TCR CDR3 regions were amplified from genomic DNA by multiplex PCR. Genomic DNA extracted from each cell subset was distributed evenly over all wells of several immunoSEQ 96-well plates, and each plate served as one replicate. Each replicate PCR for sorted subsets received approximately 200 ng genomic DNA, equal to tens of thousands of T cell genomes. Purified libraries were quantified with a Qubit 3.0 fluorometer, sized on a Bioanalyzer 2100, and re-quantified with the KAPA Library Quantification kit. Every immunoSEQ 96-well plate was sequenced on a dedicated single-read 150-cycle Illumina NextSeq 550 flow cell. In the source study's methods: The immunoSEQ output contained only junctional sequences without quality scores, so filtering could not match that applied to full-length reads. To assign V/J genes and CDR3, sequences were annotated against IMGT germline references using PyIR, a Python wrapper for IgBLAST v1.9. Reads were filtered out if the reads had weak V/J assignments (E-value above 1e-6), no CDR3, stop codons, out-of-frame junctions, or ambiguous translated residues. V3J clonotypes were defined by identical inferred V gene, J gene, and CDR3 amino acid sequence. Percentage overlap between repertoires was calculated by dividing the number of shared unique clonotypes by the size of the smaller repertoire. RTK rarefaction, the Chao1 estimator, and Recon v2.1 estimates of unobserved clonotypes were used to assess repertoire richness. Generation probabilities were computed with OLGA for all TCRbeta clonotypes obtained by the gDNA method from several donors. TCRdb provides this immuneACCESS table in a form limited to in-frame rearrangements. Some clones are lacking; in checked studies, under half of them reflect an unresolved V gene, and why the rest are absent is not known. That table supplies the V and J calls and clone size; D and trimming were determined from the DNA. This sample holds around 2,000,000 clones; about 95% were observed only once. The ten largest make up 0.9% to 1.4% of the sample.

This sample stems from a study of shared clonotypes between healthy human individuals (dated by TCRdb to about 2020). In the study overall: The cohort comprised a couple of women and three men aged 18 to 49 years. For each donor, CD4 naive and CD4 memory were each given three plates, CD8 naive was given two plates, and CD8 memory was given one plate. Blood TCR repertoires of roughly 5 healthy adults were deeply sequenced to estimate repertoire size and the extent of clonotype sharing between individuals. To increase sequencing depth and limit assay-specific biases, TCR repertoire library preparation and sequencing were carried out by different laboratories using diverse techniques. Between about 0.85 and 10 billion PBMCs per donor were obtained by leukapheresis. What the work shows at the level of the full study, not this receptor alone: Based on pairwise subsampling, the degree of clonotype sharing among donors was expected to be affected by sequencing depth. Clonotypes shared by all four sorted-subset donors showed higher generation probabilities than non-shared clonotypes. The small number of donors limited the genetic and exposure-history diversity represented. Across several donors, about 5.2% of naive CD4, roughly 3.3% of naive CD8, approximately 2.5% of memory CD4, and about 0.44% of memory CD8 clonotypes were shared. Naive subsets generally had larger estimated clonotype richness than memory subsets did. Rarefaction of sorted-subset datasets indicated incomplete sequencing despite the large sequencing depth. Only blood was sampled, and tissue TCR repertoires likely differ from those in blood.

For the CD8 naive samples, CD45RO-negative cells were positively selected for CCR7, yielding a CD45RA+CCR7+ population from which TemRA cells were excluded. Healthy HIV-negative adults with no recently reported acute infections or vaccinations were included as donors. Every donor was a Caucasian adult living in Nashville, Tennessee, USA. Blood was obtained by leukapheresis, after which PBMCs were separated by Ficoll-Histopaque density gradient centrifugation and cryopreserved in liquid nitrogen vapor phase. Analytical flow cytometry was used to check the purity and quantity of every magnetically sorted T cell population. Genomic DNA was isolated from every sorted fraction and measured by UV absorbance on a Nanodrop 2000c.

The sequenced material came from naive CD8+ T cells sorted from blood. The sample's cell subset or site, from its label and the paper: CD45RA+CCR7+. The TCR was taken from a man aged 18 to 35 in good health. The chain uses TRBV5-6 and TRBJ2-3, with an unclear D gene assignment. The encoded CDR3 is CASSLSGTDTQYF. The sequenced DNA is TGTGCCAGCAGCTTGTCAGGCACAGATACGCAGTATTTT.